This TCR beta chain was recorded in a study of T cell responses to AZD1222 COVID-19 vaccine. Points from the study as a whole: Of spike-specific TCRs, nearly half reportedly target regions left unmutated in variants. Only a handful of AZD1222 recipients were seropositive at baseline. No repertoire was sampled before or during the peak T cell response, only after it.

The germline V gene has CDR1 WNHNN and CDR2 SYGVQD (reference sequence). CDR3 size: 13 residues. Trimming stripped 6 bases from V and 2 bases from J, with 10 bases between. Comment on this clone: Its antigen is still unknown.

The data were produced by immunoSEQ multiplex PCR, yet TCRdb's version contains in-frame clones alone and is incomplete. The sample holds approximately 89,000 clones, 90% to 95% seen once. The V gene is TRBV10-1, the J gene TRBJ1-1; D not resolved. The TCR sequence derives from an adult in good health. This specimen was peripheral blood, taken on day 0 of MenACWY control vaccination. This CDR3 reads CASSIEVNTEAFF. The CDR3 DNA follows: TGCGCCAGCAGCATAGAAGTCAACACTGAAGCTTTCTTT.